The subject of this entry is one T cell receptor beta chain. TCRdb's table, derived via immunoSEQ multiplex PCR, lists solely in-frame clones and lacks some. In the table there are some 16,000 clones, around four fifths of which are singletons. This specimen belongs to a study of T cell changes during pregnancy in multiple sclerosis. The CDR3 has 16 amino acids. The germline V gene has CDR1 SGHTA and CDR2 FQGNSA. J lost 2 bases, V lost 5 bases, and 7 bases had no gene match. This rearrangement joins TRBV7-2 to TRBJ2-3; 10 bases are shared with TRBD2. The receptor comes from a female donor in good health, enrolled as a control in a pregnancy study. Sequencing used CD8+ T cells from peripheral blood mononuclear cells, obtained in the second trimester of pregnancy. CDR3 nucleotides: TGTGCCAGCAGCACCCGACTAGCGGGCCTCACAGATACGCAGTATTTT. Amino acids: CASSTRLAGLTDTQYF. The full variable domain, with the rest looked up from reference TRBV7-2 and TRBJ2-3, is GAGVSQSPSNKVTEKGKDVELRCDPISGHTALYWYRQSLGQGLEFLIYFQGNSAPDKSGLPSDRFSAERTGGSVSTLTIQRTQQEDSAVYLCASSTRLAGLTDTQYFGPGTRLTVL.